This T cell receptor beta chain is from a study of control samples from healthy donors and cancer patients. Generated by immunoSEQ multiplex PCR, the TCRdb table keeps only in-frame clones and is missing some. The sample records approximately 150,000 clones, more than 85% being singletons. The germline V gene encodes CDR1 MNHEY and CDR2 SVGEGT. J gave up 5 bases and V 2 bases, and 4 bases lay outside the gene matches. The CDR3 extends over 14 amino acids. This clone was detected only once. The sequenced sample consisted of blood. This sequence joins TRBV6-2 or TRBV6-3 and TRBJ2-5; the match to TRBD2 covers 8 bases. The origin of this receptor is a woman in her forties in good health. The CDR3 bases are TGTGCCAGCAGTTACGGACTAGCAGGGGAGACCCAGTACTTC. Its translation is CASSYGLAGETQYF.